Reported below is one T cell receptor beta chain. The sample originates from a study of T cell changes during pregnancy in multiple sclerosis. Assay used: immunoSEQ multiplex PCR; TCRdb lists only in-frame clones, some missing. Of around 50,000 clones listed, about 90% were seen once; the top ten hold approximately 0.15%. This TCR came from a female donor in good health, enrolled as a control in a pregnancy study. The material sequenced was CD4+ T cells from peripheral blood mononuclear cells, taken after pregnancy.

The CDR3 reads CASSLNGQGATGANVLTF. CDR3 sequence (DNA): TGTGCCAGCAGCTTGAACGGACAGGGGGCTACTGGGGCCAACGTCCTGACTTTC. The chain couples TRBV5-6 to TRBJ2-6, with TRBD1 matching over 11 bases. This CDR3 is 18 amino acids long. The V gene's germline CDR1 is SGHDT and CDR2 YYEEEE. The ends lost 1 base at V and 2 bases at J; junction bases unmatched: 5.